This T cell receptor (beta chain) was identified during a study of T-cell reconstitution after alpha-beta-depleted transplantation in children. As it was prepared, the TCRbeta library received unique molecular identifiers. TCRdb analysed the PCR reads with MiXCR anew, one entry per CDR3 protein. The table shows a few hundred thousand distinct CDR3 sequences, with approximately 11% occurring only once. Germline loops: CDR1 SGHVT, CDR2 SQSDAQ. Trimming removed 7 bases at V and 5 bases at J, with 14 bases between. The CDR3 contains 13 residues. Findings and caveats of the study: Newly produced T cells mostly accounted for T-cell counts and diversity one year post-transplant. Where some patients showed high TCRbeta diversity at day 60, it came from recipient T cells and thymic progenitors that had survived.

This clonotype appeared many times. The antigen remains unidentified. This clonotype was sampled from a child under two years old with acute myeloid leukemia, due to receive a stem cell transplant. Sample: PBMCs, taken before TCRalphabeta/CD19-depleted stem cell transplant. The V gene is TRBV7-4, the J gene TRBJ2-5; D is possibly TRBD2 (5 bases). CDR3 amino acids: CASTLAARETQYF. CDR3 DNA sequence: TGTGCCAGCACCCTAGCTGCCCGTGAGACCCAGTACTTC.